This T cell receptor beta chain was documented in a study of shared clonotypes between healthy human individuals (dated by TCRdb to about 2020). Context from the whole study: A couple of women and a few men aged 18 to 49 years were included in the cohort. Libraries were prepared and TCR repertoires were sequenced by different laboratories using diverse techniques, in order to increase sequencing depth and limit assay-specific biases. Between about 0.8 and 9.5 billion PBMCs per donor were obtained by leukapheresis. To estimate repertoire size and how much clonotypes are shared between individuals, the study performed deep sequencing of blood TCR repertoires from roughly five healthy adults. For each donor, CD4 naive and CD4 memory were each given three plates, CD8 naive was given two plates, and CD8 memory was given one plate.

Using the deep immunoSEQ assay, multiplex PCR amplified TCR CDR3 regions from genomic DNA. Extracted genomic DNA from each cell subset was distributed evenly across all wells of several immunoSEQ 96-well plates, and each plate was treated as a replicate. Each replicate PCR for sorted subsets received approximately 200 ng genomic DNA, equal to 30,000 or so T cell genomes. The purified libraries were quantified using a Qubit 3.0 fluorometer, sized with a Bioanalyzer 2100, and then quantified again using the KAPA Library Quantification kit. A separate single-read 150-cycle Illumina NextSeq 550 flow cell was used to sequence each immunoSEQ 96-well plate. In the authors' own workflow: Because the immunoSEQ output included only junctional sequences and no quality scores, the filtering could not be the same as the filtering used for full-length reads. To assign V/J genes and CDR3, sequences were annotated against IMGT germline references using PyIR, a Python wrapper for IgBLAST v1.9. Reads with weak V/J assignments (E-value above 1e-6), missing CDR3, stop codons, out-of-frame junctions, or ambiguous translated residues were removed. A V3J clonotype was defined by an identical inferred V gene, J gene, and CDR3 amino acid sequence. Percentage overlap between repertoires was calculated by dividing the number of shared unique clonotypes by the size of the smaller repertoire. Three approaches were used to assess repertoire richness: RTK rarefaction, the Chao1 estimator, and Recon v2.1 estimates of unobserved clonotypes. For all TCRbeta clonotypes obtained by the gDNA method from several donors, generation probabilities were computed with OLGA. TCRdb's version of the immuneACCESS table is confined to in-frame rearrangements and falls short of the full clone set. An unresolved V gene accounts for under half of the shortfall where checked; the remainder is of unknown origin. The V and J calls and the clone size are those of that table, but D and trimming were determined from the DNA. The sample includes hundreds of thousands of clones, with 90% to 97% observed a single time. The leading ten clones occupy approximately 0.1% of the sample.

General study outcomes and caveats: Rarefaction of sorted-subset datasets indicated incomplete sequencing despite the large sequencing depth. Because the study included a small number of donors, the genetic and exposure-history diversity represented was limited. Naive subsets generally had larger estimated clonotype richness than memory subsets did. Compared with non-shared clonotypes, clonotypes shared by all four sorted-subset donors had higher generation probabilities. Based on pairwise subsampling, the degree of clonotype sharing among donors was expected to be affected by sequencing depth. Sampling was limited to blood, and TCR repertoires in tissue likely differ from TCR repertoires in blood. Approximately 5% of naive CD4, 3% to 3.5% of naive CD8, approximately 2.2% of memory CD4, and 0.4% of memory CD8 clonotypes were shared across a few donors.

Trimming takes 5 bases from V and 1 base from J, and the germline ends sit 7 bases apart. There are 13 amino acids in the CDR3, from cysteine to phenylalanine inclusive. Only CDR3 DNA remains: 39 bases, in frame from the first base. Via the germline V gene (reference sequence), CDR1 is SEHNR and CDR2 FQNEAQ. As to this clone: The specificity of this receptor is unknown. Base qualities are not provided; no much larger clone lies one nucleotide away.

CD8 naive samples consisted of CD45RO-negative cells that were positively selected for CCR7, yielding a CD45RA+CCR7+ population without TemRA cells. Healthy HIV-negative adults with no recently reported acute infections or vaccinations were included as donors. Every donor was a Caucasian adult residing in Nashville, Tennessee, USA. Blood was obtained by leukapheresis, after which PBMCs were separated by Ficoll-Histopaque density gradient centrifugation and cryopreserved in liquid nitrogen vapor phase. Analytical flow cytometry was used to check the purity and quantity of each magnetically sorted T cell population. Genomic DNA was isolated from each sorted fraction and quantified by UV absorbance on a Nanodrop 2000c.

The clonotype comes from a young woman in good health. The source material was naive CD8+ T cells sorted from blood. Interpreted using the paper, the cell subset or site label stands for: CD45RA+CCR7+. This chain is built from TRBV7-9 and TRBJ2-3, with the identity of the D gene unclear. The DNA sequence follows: TGTGCCAGCAGCCAAGTCCGCACAGATACGCAGTATTTT. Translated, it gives CASSQVRTDTQYF.